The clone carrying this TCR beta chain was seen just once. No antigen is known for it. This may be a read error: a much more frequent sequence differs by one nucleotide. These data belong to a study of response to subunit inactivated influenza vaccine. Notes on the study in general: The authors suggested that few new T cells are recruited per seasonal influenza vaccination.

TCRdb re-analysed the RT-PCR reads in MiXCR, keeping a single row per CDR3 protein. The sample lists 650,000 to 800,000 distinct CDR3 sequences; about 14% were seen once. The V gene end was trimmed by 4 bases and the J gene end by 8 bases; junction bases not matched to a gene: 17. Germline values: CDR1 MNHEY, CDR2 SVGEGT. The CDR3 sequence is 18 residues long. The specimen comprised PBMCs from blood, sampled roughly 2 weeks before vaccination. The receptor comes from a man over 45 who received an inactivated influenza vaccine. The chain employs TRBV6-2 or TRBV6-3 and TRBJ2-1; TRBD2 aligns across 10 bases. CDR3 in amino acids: CASSSSTILAGRGDEQFF. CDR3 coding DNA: TGTGCCAGCAGTTCCTCGACTATACTAGCGGGGCGAGGGGATGAGCAGTTCTTC.